This TCR beta chain was documented in a study of early T cells in non-severe SARS-CoV-2 infection. Germline-derived CDR1 and CDR2 are SEHNR and FQNEAQ (reference sequence). The CDR3 covers 14 residues. Losses at the gene ends were 4 bases for V and 9 bases for J; bases not matched to a gene: 6. TCRdb called the 5' RACE reads again in MiXCR, with one record for every CDR3 protein. The data show approximately 70,000 distinct CDR3 sequences, approximately 9.1% seen once. This chain connects TRBV7-9 to TRBJ2-1; TRBD2 aligns across 10 bases. The specimen was whole blood, collected at baseline. The clonotype originates from an adult who was a healthcare worker with PCR-confirmed SARS-CoV-2 infection or an uninfected control (not recorded which). DNA for the CDR3: TGTGCCAGCAGCTGGGGGACTAGCGCGCCTGAGCAGTTCTTC. It yields the protein CASSWGTSAPEQFF.